This TCR beta chain was found in a study of blood T cell repertoires in COVID-19. In the study overall: The United States, Italy and Spain supplied acute and convalescent COVID-19 samples.

Per the germline V gene, CDR1 is WNHNN and CDR2 is SYGVQD (reference sequence). CDR3 size: 12 residues. V was clipped by 10 bases and J by 0 bases, with 8 bases between them. The method was immunoSEQ multiplex PCR; TCRdb's version includes in-frame clones alone and lacks a portion of them. In the table there are approximately 140,000 clones, 87% of which are singletons. The sample was peripheral blood. The clonotype comes from a woman aged 55-69 years with active or convalescent COVID-19. The chain couples TRBV10-1 to TRBJ2-3, with D possibly TRBD1 on 6 matching bases. CDR3 residues: CATGQSTDTQYF. CDR3 sequence (DNA): TGCGCCACCGGACAGAGCACAGATACGCAGTATTTT.